In its sample, the clone carrying this T cell receptor beta chain was seen many times. Its antigen remains unidentified. V lost 6 bases, J lost 0 bases, and 15 bases lay in between. The CDR3 covers 15 residues. Germline assignment: CDR1 DFQATT and CDR2 SNEGSKA (reference sequence). The sample comes from a study of T-cell reconstitution after alpha-beta-depleted transplantation in children. During its preparation, the TCRbeta library received unique molecular identifiers. TCRdb used MiXCR to reprocess the PCR reads, holding one entry per CDR3 protein. The sample consists of around 270,000 distinct CDR3 sequences, roughly 8.2% of them appearing once. The study's findings and limits: A year had passed since transplant, and T-cell counts and diversity by then came mostly from newly produced T cells.

The clonotype originates from a female patient between 2 and 10 years old who had a stem cell transplant for Fanconi anemia, so the T cells may come from the graft donor. The sequencing used peripheral blood, collected 360 days after TCRalphabeta/CD19-depleted stem cell transplant. The chain employs TRBV20-1 and TRBJ1-5; D is uncertain. CDR3 protein: CSADFDVSSNQPQHF. The CDR3 region has the DNA TGCAGTGCCGACTTCGATGTCAGTAGCAATCAGCCCCAGCATTTT.